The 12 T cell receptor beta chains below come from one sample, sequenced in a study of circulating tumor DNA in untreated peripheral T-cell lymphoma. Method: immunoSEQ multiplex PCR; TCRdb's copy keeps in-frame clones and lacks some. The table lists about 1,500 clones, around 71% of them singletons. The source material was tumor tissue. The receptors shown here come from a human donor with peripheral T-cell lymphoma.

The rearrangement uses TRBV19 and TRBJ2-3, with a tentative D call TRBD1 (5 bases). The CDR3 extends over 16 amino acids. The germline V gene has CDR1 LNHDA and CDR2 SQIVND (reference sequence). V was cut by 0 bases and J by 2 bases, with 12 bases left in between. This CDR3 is CASSIDSGFNTDTQYF. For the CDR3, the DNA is TGTGCCAGTAGTATAGATTCAGGGTTCAACACAGATACGCAGTATTTT.

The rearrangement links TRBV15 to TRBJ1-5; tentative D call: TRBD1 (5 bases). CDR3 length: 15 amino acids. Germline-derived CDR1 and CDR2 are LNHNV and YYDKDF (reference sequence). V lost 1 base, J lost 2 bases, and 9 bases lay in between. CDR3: CATSRGREGNQPQHF. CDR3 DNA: TGTGCCACCAGCAGAGGCAGGGAAGGCAATCAGCCCCAGCATTTT.

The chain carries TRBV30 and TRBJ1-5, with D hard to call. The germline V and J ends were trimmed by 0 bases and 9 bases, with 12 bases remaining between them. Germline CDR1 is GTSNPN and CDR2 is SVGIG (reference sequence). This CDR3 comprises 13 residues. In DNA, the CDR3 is TGTGCCTGGAGTGTGGGGTCCACGGGGCCCCAGCATTTT. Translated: CAWSVGSTGPQHF.

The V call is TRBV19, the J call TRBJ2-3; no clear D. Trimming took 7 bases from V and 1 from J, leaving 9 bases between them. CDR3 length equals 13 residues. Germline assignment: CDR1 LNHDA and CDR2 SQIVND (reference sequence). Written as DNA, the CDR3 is TGTGCCAGTACCCCAACAGGCACAGATACGCAGTATTTT. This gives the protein CASTPTGTDTQYF.

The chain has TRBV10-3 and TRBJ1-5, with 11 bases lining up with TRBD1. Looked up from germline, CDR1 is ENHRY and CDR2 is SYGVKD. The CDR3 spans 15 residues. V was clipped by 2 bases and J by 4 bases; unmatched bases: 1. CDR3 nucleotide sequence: TGTGCCATCAGTGAGGGGACAGGGGGGAATCAGCCCCAGCATTTT. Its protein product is CAISEGTGGNQPQHF.

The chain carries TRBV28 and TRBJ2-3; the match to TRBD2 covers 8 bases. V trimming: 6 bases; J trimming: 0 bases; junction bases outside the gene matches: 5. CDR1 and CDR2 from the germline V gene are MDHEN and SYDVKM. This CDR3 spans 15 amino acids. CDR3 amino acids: CASRTGGASTDTQYF. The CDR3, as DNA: TGTGCCAGCAGGACGGGGGGGGCGAGCACAGATACGCAGTATTTT.

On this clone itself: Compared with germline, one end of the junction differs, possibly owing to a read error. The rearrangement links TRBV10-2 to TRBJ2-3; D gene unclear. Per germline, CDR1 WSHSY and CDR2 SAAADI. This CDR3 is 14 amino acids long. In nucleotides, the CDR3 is TGCGCCAACAGTGATTCAACCGGCCCAGATACGCAGTATTTT. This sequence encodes CANSDSTGPDTQYF.

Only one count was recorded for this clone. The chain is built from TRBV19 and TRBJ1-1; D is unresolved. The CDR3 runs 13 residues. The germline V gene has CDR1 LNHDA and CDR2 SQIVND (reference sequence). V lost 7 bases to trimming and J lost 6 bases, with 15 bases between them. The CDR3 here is CASNHGNGAEAFF. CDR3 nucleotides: TGTGCCAGTAATCACGGCAATGGGGCTGAAGCTTTCTTT.

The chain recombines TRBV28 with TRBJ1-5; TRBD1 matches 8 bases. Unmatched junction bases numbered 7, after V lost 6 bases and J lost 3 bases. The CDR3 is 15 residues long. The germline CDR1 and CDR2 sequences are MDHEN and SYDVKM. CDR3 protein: CASSFRDRNNQPQHF. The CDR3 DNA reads TGTGCCAGCAGCTTCCGGGACAGGAACAATCAGCCCCAGCATTTT.

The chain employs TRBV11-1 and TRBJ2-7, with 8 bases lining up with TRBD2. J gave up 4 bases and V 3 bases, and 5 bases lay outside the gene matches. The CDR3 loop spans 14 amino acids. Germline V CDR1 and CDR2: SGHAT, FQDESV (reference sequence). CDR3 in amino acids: CASSLGLGIYEQYF. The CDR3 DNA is TGTGCCAGCAGCTTGGGACTAGGTATTTACGAGCAGTACTTC. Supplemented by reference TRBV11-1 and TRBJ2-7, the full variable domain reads EAEVAQSPRYKITEKSQAVAFWCDPISGHATLYWYRQILGQGPELLVQFQDESVVDDSQLPKDRFSAERLKGVDSTLKIQPAELGDSAMYLCASSLGLGIYEQYFGPGTRLTVT.

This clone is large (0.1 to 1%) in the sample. The CDR3: CASSSPRAGGIANEQFF. Written as DNA, the CDR3 is TGTGCCAGCAGCTCCCCACGGGCGGGCGGGATAGCGAATGAGCAGTTCTTC. The V and J genes are TRBV11-3 and TRBJ2-1; maybe TRBD2 (6 bases). This CDR3 comprises 17 residues. The V and J ends lost 4 bases and 7 bases respectively, with 23 bases between them. Germline values: CDR1 SGHNT, CDR2 YENEEA.

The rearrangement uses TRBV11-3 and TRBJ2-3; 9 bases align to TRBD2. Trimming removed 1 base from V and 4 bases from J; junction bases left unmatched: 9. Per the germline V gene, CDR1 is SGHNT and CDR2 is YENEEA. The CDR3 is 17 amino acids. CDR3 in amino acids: CASSLVGAGGPADTQYF. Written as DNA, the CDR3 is TGTGCCAGCAGCTTAGTTGGGGCGGGAGGGCCTGCAGATACGCAGTATTTT.